This T cell receptor (beta chain) was captured by sequencing in a study of blood T cell repertoires in COVID-19. The CDR3 has 15 amino acids. Trimming at V came to 7 bases and at J to 7 bases, leaving 9 bases not matched to a gene. Germline CDR1 PRHDT, CDR2 FYEKMQ (reference sequence). The method was immunoSEQ multiplex PCR; TCRdb's version includes in-frame clones alone and lacks a portion of them. The repertoire has more than 150,000 clones, approximately 87% of them found once; the top ten carry roughly an eighth. The chain employs TRBV13 and TRBJ2-7, with 14 bases fitting TRBD2. The sample consisted of peripheral blood. The source of this sequence is an older woman with COVID-19, enrolled during active disease. This CDR3 is CASNYRLAGGQEQYF. The CDR3 region has the DNA TGTGCCAGCAACTACAGACTAGCGGGAGGGCAAGAGCAGTACTTC.